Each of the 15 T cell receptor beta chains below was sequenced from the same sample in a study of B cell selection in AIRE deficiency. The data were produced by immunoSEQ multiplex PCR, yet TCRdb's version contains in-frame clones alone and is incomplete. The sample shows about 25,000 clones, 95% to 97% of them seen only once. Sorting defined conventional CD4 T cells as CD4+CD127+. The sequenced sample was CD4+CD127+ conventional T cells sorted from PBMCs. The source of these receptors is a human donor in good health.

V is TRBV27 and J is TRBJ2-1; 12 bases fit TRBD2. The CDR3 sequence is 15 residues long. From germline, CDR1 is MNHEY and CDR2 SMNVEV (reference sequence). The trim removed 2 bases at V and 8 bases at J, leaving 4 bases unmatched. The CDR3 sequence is CASSLPTSGGYEQFF. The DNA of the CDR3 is TGTGCCAGCAGTTTACCGACTAGCGGGGGCTATGAGCAGTTCTTC.

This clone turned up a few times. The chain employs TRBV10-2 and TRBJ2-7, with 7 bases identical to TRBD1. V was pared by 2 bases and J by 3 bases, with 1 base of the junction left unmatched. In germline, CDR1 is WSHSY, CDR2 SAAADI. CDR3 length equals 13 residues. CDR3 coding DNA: TGCGCCAGCAGTGAGGGACAGGTCTACGAGCAGTACTTC. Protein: CASSEGQVYEQYF.

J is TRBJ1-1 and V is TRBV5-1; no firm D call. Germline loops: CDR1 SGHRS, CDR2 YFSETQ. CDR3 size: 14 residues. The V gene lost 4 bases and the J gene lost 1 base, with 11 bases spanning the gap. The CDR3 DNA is TGCGCCAGCAGCACGGAGGCAGGGAACACTGAAGCTTTCTTT. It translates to CASSTEAGNTEAFF.

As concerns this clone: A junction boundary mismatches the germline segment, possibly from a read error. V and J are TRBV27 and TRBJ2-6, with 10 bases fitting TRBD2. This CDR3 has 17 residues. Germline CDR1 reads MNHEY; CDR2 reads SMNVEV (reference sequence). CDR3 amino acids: CASRRTSGISGANVPTF. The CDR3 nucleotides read TGTGCCAGCAGAAGGACTAGCGGCATCTCTGGGGCCAACGTCCCGACTTTC.

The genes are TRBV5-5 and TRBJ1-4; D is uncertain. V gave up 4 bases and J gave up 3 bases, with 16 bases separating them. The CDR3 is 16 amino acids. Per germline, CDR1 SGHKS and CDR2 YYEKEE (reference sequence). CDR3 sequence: CASSAWVGLANEKLFF. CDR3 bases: TGTGCCAGCAGCGCTTGGGTAGGGCTGGCTAATGAAAAACTGTTTTTT.

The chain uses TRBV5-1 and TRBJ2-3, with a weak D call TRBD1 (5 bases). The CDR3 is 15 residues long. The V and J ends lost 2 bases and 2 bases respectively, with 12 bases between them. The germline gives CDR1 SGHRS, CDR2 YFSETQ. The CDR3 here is CASSFTGDTTDTQYF. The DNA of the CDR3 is TGCGCCAGCAGCTTCACAGGAGATACCACAGATACGCAGTATTTT.

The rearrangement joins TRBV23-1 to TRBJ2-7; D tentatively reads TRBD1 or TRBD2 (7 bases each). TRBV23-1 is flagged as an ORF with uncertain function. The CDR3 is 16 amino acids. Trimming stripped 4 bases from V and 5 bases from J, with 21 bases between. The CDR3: CASSLWGGGVGDEQYF. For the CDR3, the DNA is TGCGCCAGCAGTCTTTGGGGAGGGGGCGTCGGGGACGAGCAGTACTTC.

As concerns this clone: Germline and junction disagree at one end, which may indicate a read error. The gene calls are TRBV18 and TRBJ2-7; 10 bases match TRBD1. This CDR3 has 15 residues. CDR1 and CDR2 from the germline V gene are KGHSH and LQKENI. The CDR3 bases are TGTGCCAGCTCTCCACGACAGGGGGCCTCCTACGAGCAGTACTTC. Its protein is CASSPRQGASYEQYF.

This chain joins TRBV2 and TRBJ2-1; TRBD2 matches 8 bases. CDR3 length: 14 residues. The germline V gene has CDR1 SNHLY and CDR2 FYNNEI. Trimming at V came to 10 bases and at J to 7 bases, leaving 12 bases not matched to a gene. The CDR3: CATRTGGGWNEQFF. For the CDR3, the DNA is TGTGCCACCCGGACGGGGGGGGGCTGGAATGAGCAGTTCTTC.

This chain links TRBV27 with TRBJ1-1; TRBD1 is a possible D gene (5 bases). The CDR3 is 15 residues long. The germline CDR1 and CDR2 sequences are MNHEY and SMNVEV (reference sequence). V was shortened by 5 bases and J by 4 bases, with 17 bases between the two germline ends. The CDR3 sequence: CASSPPRLGTTEAFF. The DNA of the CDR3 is TGTGCCAGCAGTCCTCCTCGACTGGGGACCACTGAAGCTTTCTTT.

CDR3 bases: TGTGCCAGCAGCCTCAGGATGGATTCACCCCTCCACTTT. This sequence encodes CASSLRMDSPLHF. V usage is TRBV6-5 and J usage is TRBJ1-6; D unresolved. The CDR3 sequence is 13 residues long. The V end lost 6 bases, the J end lost 8 bases, and 11 bases lay between the germline ends. Germline V lookup: CDR1 MNHEY, CDR2 SVGAGI.

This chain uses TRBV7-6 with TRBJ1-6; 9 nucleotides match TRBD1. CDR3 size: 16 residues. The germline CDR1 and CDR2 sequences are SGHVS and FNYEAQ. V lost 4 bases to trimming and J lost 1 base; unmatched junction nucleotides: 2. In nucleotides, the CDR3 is TGTGCCAGCAGCTCGGGACAGGGTTCCTATAATTCACCCCTCCACTTT. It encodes CASSSGQGSYNSPLHF.

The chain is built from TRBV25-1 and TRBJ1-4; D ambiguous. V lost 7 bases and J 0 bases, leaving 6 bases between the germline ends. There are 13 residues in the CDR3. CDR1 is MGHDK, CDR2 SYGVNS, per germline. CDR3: CASMAATNEKLFF. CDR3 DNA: TGTGCCAGCATGGCTGCAACTAATGAAAAACTGTTTTTT.

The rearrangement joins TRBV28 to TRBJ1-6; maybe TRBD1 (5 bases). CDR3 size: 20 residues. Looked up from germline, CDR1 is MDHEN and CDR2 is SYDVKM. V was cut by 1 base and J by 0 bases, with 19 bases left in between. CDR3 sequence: CASSLSVWGRKSSYNSPLHF. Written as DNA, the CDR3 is TGTGCCAGCAGTTTATCGGTTTGGGGCCGAAAAAGCTCCTATAATTCACCCCTCCACTTT.

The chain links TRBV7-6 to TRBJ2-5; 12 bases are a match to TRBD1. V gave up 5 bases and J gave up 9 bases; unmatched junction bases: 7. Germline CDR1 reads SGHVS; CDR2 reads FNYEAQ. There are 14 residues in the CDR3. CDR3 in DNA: TGTGCCAGCAGCCCGGGGACAGGGGGCGCTTCCCAGTACTTC. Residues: CASSPGTGGASQYF.